The 25 T cell receptor beta chains below all came from one sample that was sequenced in a study of T cells in Graves' hyperthyroidism and ophthalmopathy. RNA transcripts yielded amplified TCR beta CDR3 regions. A first-round RT-PCR of the TCR CDR3 used the HTBI primer set. TCRdb ran MiXCR on the multiplex PCR reads and lists one entry per CDR3 protein. This table has 350,000 to 400,000 distinct CDR3 sequences, under 15% appearing once. Sequenced: blood. These receptors were collected from a woman in her 30s with Graves' hyperthyroidism.

The sample holds many counts of this clonotype. CDR3 amino acids: CASSFRREGRIGELFF. The CDR3 DNA follows: TGTGCCAGCAGTTTTCGGCGGGAGGGCCGTATCGGGGAGCTGTTTTTT. The chain couples TRBV12-3 or TRBV12-4 to TRBJ2-2, with 9 bases that match TRBD2. V shed 3 bases and J 7 bases; nucleotides not matched to a gene: 9. CDR3 length: 16 residues.

V usage is TRBV20-1 and J usage is TRBJ2-7; no reliable D call. The CDR3 has 12 amino acids. Germline V gene data show CDR1 as DFQATT and CDR2 as SNEGSKA (reference sequence). CDR3 bases: TGCAGCGAGCAGATGATAACCTACGAGCAGTACTTC. This encodes CSEQMITYEQYF.

This clonotype was recorded at least ten times. The V and J genes are TRBV7-2 and TRBJ1-1; TRBD1 matches 7 bases. This CDR3 is built from 16 residues. With 5 bases clipped from V and 5 bases from J, the junction kept 14 bases outside the gene matches. CDR1 and CDR2 (germline): SGHTA, FQGNSA. The CDR3 nucleotides read TGTGCCAGCAGCACTAGACAGGGCAAAGGGGGGACTGAAGCTTTCTTT. Encoded protein: CASSTRQGKGGTEAFF.

This clonotype was picked up many times. The DNA of the CDR3 is TGTGCCAGCAGTACACGACTAGCGGGGTACCAAGAGACCCAGTACTTC. It codes for CASSTRLAGYQETQYF. The chain uses TRBV27 and TRBJ2-5; 11 positions agree with TRBD2. The CDR3 runs to 16 residues. Unmatched junction bases numbered 5, after V lost 5 bases and J lost 0 bases. Germline loops: CDR1 MNHEY, CDR2 SMNVEV (reference sequence).

This chain connects TRBV6-1 to TRBJ1-2, with D maybe TRBD1 (5 bases). The CDR3 contains 15 residues. Per the germline V gene, CDR1 is MNHNS and CDR2 is SASEGT. V lost 2 bases, J lost 5 bases, and 15 bases lay in between. CDR3 sequence: CASSERRQGDYGYTF. The CDR3 DNA sequence: TGTGCCAGCAGTGAAAGGCGCCAGGGAGATTATGGCTACACCTTC.

This clonotype was counted only a few times. CDR3 region: CASSPMAGSEKLFF. In nucleotides, the CDR3 is TGTGCCAGCTCACCAATGGCAGGGAGTGAAAAACTGTTTTTT. The chain uses TRBV18 and TRBJ1-4; TRBD1 might be the D (5 bases). V shed 2 bases and J shed 7 bases, with 11 bases lying between them. This CDR3 is built from 14 residues. Germline values: CDR1 KGHSH, CDR2 LQKENI.

This chain connects TRBV7-2 to TRBJ2-7, with D possibly matching TRBD2 (5 bases). The V end was cut by 4 bases, the J end by 7 bases, with 17 bases between. Germline V gene sequence: CDR1 SGHTA, CDR2 FQGNSA. The CDR3 sequence is 14 residues long. Here the CDR3 reads CASSSSGLSKEQYF. In DNA form, the CDR3 reads TGTGCCAGCAGCTCCTCCGGACTCTCGAAGGAGCAGTACTTC. Based on the CDR3 plus reference TRBV7-2 and TRBJ2-7, the full variable domain is GAGVSQSPSNKVTEKGKDVELRCDPISGHTALYWYRQSLGQGLEFLIYFQGNSAPDKSGLPSDRFSAERTGGSVSTLTIQRTQQEDSAVYLCASSSSGLSKEQYFGPGTRLTVT.

This clonotype was observed a handful of times. V and J are TRBV20-1 and TRBJ1-1; 7 nucleotides align to TRBD1. CDR1 and CDR2 (germline): DFQATT, SNEGSKA (reference sequence). Trimming removed 1 base from V and 4 bases from J; junction bases left unmatched: 12. There are 16 residues in the CDR3. For the CDR3, the DNA is TGCAGTGCTAGAGTAGACAGGGCTCAGGGTAGCACTGAAGCTTTCTTT. Translating gives CSARVDRAQGSTEAFF.

The chain recombines TRBV29-1 with TRBJ1-1; D may be TRBD1 (6 bases). Trimming cost V 1 base and J 4 bases, with 13 bases left between them. The CDR3 length is 14 residues. Per germline, CDR1 SQVTM and CDR2 ANQGSEA. In DNA form, the CDR3 reads TGCAGCGTTGAAGTTCCAGGGGTAGTCACTGAAGCTTTCTTT. Translating gives CSVEVPGVVTEAFF.

CDR3 protein: CASSVGGSRHQPQHF. Here the CDR3 DNA reads TGTGCCAGCAGCGTAGGAGGGAGCCGCCATCAGCCCCAGCATTTT. The chain recombines TRBV9 with TRBJ1-5; D remains unclear. The length of the CDR3 is 15 residues. Trimming shortened V by 0 bases and J by 5 bases, and 12 bases separated the two germline ends. CDR1 and CDR2 from the germline V gene are SGDLS and YYNGEE. Combining the CDR3 with reference TRBV9 and TRBJ1-5 gives the whole variable domain DSGVTQTPKHLITATGQRVTLRCSPRSGDLSVYWYQQSLDQGLQFLIQYYNGEERAKGNILERFSAQQFPDLHSELNLSSLELGDSALYFCASSVGGSRHQPQHFGDGTRLSIL.

This clonotype turned up a few times. The rearrangement uses TRBV4-2 and TRBJ2-5, with no clear D. Germline V gene data show CDR1 as LGHNA and CDR2 as YNFKEQ. Trimming took 4 bases from V and 7 from J, leaving 13 bases between them. This CDR3 spans 13 amino acids. The CDR3 sequence: CASSPIDGGTQYF. The CDR3 nucleotides read TGTGCCAGCAGCCCAATCGACGGCGGGACCCAGTACTTC.

The chain couples TRBV7-2 to TRBJ2-2; D is possibly TRBD2 (6 bases). The V gene's germline CDR1 is SGHTA and CDR2 FQGNSA. The V gene lost 8 bases and the J gene lost 7 bases, with 8 bases spanning the gap. The CDR3 length is 11 residues. In DNA, the CDR3 is TGTGCCAGCGGACTATACGGGGAGCTGTTTTTT. It translates to CASGLYGELFF.

Many counts were recorded for this clonotype. The rearrangement joins TRBV5-1 to TRBJ1-1, with D possibly TRBD1 on 6 matching bases. V shed 4 bases and J shed 1 base, with 11 bases lying between them. This CDR3 is 14 amino acids long. Germline V lookup: CDR1 SGHRS, CDR2 YFSETQ. The CDR3 DNA reads TGCGCCAGCAGCGGGGGACACCAGAACACTGAAGCTTTCTTT. Its translation: CASSGGHQNTEAFF.

Comment on this clonotype: It may be a read error: a sequence one base away is much more abundant. The genes are TRBV15 and TRBJ1-2; tentative D call: TRBD1 (5 bases). This CDR3 spans 15 amino acids. The germline V gene encodes CDR1 LNHNV and CDR2 YYDKDF (reference sequence). Trimming removed 1 base from V and 8 bases from J, with 17 bases in between. The CDR3, as DNA: TGTGCCACCAGCAGAGCAGAGGCAGGGCTGGGCGGCTACACCTTC. Translation: CATSRAEAGLGGYTF.

The CDR3 region is CASSEPGTSVNLYNEQFF. CDR3 bases: TGTGCCAGCAGTGAACCCGGGACTAGCGTAAACCTTTACAATGAGCAGTTCTTC. J is TRBJ2-1 and V is TRBV28; 10 positions agree with TRBD2. The germline CDR1 and CDR2 sequences are MDHEN and SYDVKM. The length of the CDR3 is 18 residues. The V segment lost 5 bases and the J segment 4 bases; nucleotides outside the gene matches: 14.

This sequence joins TRBV20-1 and TRBJ2-5, with D unclear. Germline V gene data show CDR1 as DFQATT and CDR2 as SNEGSKA (reference sequence). V was pared by 7 bases and J by 5 bases, with 11 bases between. CDR3 size: 11 residues. The CDR3 nucleotides are TGCAGTGTACAGATGGGGGAGACCCAGTACTTC. It specifies CSVQMGETQYF.

This clonotype turned up a few times. The rearrangement links TRBV28 to TRBJ2-1; 13 bases map to TRBD2. Looked up from germline, CDR1 is MDHEN and CDR2 is SYDVKM. V shed 4 bases and J 15 bases; nucleotides not matched to a gene: 6. This CDR3 has 13 amino acids. The CDR3 DNA follows: TGTGCCAGCAGTTCCTCACTAGCGGGAGGGTGGTTCTTC. Amino acids: CASSSSLAGGWFF.

V and J are TRBV27 and TRBJ2-2, with 8 bases fitting TRBD1. With V trimmed by 5 bases and J by 0 bases, 5 bases remained unmatched. The CDR3 totals 16 residues. Germline V lookup: CDR1 MNHEY, CDR2 SMNVEV (reference sequence). CDR3 bases: TGTGCCAGCAGTCCCCAGGGACAGGCGAACACCGGGGAGCTGTTTTTT. Translated: CASSPQGQANTGELFF.

In this sample, this clonotype turned up a few times. J is TRBJ1-6 and V is TRBV7-2; no reliable D call. The germline V gene encodes CDR1 SGHTA and CDR2 FQGNSA. The V end lost 1 base, the J end lost 7 bases, and 8 bases lay between the germline ends. This CDR3 contains 14 residues. CDR3 sequence: CASSLGTWNSPLHF. The CDR3 DNA reads as TGTGCCAGCAGCTTAGGGACGTGGAATTCACCCCTCCACTTT.

This clonotype was counted ten times or more. The V and J genes are TRBV3-1 and TRBJ1-1; TRBD1 is a possible D gene (5 bases). V lost 4 bases and J lost 0, with 18 bases in between. This CDR3 contains 17 residues. Germline loops: CDR1 LGHDT, CDR2 YNNKEL (reference sequence). The CDR3 DNA follows: TGTGCCAGCAGCCTGAGCGGGGCAGCCGTTATGAACACTGAAGCTTTCTTT. It specifies CASSLSGAAVMNTEAFF.

This clonotype was seen a few times. The J gene is TRBJ2-4, the V gene TRBV28; D may be TRBD2 (5 bases). Trimming removed 7 bases from V and 6 bases from J, with 19 bases in between. From germline, CDR1 is MDHEN and CDR2 SYDVKM. The CDR3 loop spans 15 amino acids. For the CDR3, the DNA is TGTGCCAGCACTTCACTAGAAAGAGATGGAAACATTCAGTACTTC. Translated: CASTSLERDGNIQYF. Drawing the rest from reference TRBV28 and TRBJ2-4, the complete variable domain is DVKVTQSSRYLVKRTGEKVFLECVQDMDHENMFWYRQDPGLGLRLIYFSYDVKMKEKGDIPEGYSVSREKKERFSLILESASTNQTSMYLCASTSLERDGNIQYFGAGTRLSVL.

This clonotype appeared many times. V gene TRBV28 combines with J gene TRBJ2-1, with 13 positions matching TRBD2. The germline gives CDR1 MDHEN, CDR2 SYDVKM. V was pared by 10 bases and J by 9 bases, with 6 bases of the junction left unmatched. The CDR3 has 13 amino acids. The CDR3 DNA follows: TGTGCCACCGTACTAGCGGGAGGGGGTGAGCAGTTCTTC. This codes for CATVLAGGGEQFF.

This sequence joins TRBV19 and TRBJ2-6; D gene ambiguous. Germline V gene data show CDR1 as LNHDA and CDR2 as SQIVND (reference sequence). The CDR3 length is 16 residues. Trimming removed 6 bases from V and 0 bases from J, with 12 bases in between. CDR3 protein: CASRPNSNSGANVLTF. CDR3 DNA sequence: TGTGCCAGTAGGCCCAACAGCAACTCTGGGGCCAACGTCCTGACTTTC.

The sample holds a few counts of this clonotype. Being one base from a much bigger clone, this may be a read error. V is TRBV20-1 and J is TRBJ1-1; D is perhaps TRBD1 (6 bases). Trimming shortened V by 3 bases and J by 3 bases, and 11 bases separated the two germline ends. The CDR3 length is 13 residues. Germline V gene lookup returns CDR1 DFQATT and CDR2 SNEGSKA (reference sequence). CDR3 residues: CSARGDMDTEAFF. CDR3 nucleotide sequence: TGCAGTGCTAGGGGGGACATGGACACTGAAGCTTTCTTT.

This clonotype was counted many times. The chain couples TRBV27 to TRBJ2-7; TRBD1 matches at 8 bases. Trimming removed 3 bases from V and 5 bases from J; junction bases left unmatched: 12. The germline gives CDR1 MNHEY, CDR2 SMNVEV (reference sequence). This CDR3 comprises 16 residues. The CDR3 region is CASSLIGRGLRNEQYF. CDR3 sequence (DNA): TGTGCCAGCAGTTTGATCGGCAGGGGGCTGCGAAACGAGCAGTACTTC.